What follows are 32 T cell receptor beta chains derived from one specimen sequenced in a study of glioma-infiltrating T cells. The iRepertoire nested amplicon-rescue multiplex PCR amplified TCR alpha and beta CDR3s from RNA. TCRdb re-derived calls from the multiplex PCR reads in MiXCR, one entry per CDR3 protein. The repertoire holds about 380,000 distinct CDR3 sequences, 41% seen once, with around 12% in the top ten. Material: glioma tissue, nonneoplastic brain tissue, or PBMCs (not recorded which). Receptors originate from a human donor with low-grade glioma or glioblastoma, undergoing nonglioma brain surgery, or in good health (not recorded which).

This clonotype was counted between two and nine times. This chain uses TRBV20-1 with TRBJ2-7, with D perhaps assigned TRBD1 or TRBD2 (7 bases each). CDR1 is DFQATT, CDR2 SNEGSKA, per germline (reference sequence). This CDR3 is 15 amino acids long. Trimming left V 2 bases short and J 4 bases short, with 18 bases between. CDR3 protein: CSARQGGVQHYEQYF. CDR3 nucleotides: TGCAGTGCTAGACAGGGGGGGGTCCAACATTACGAGCAGTACTTC.

V usage is TRBV7-6 and J usage is TRBJ2-7; 9 bases map to TRBD2. The V gene's germline CDR1 is SGHVS and CDR2 FNYEAQ. Trimming at V came to 4 bases and at J to 7 bases, leaving 8 bases not matched to a gene. The CDR3 length is 14 residues. CDR3 in DNA: TGTGCCAGCAGCTCGAATAGCGGGAGAGGGGAGCAGTACTTC. It is translated as CASSSNSGRGEQYF.

A word on this clonotype: This may be a read error, as it is one base from a much larger clone. The chain combines TRBV27 with TRBJ1-5; TRBD1 matches at 11 bases. This CDR3 is 21 amino acids long. Germline V gene lookup returns CDR1 MNHEY and CDR2 SMNVEV (reference sequence). The CDR3 spells CACSLIPHQPRDRGSNQPQHF. The CDR3 DNA follows: TGTGCCTGCAGTTTAATACCCCACCAGCCACGGGACAGGGGGAGCAATCAGCCCCAGCATTTT.

For this clonotype: A read error is possible here, since a much larger clone lies one base away. DNA for the CDR3: TGTGCCAACAGTTTAGGCCGGTTCCTAAACACCGGGGAGCTGTTTTTT. Its protein is CANSLGRFLNTGELFF. J is TRBJ2-2 and V is TRBV27, with D unresolved. The CDR3 is 16 residues long. From germline, CDR1 is MNHEY and CDR2 SMNVEV (reference sequence).

V and J are TRBV20-1 and TRBJ2-5, with D maybe TRBD2 (6 bases). Looked up from germline, CDR1 is DFQATT and CDR2 is SNEGSKA (reference sequence). Trimming removed 7 bases from V and 4 bases from J, with 16 bases in between. There are 13 residues in the CDR3. The CDR3 DNA sequence: TGCAGTGTCCCAGAGGTGGGAGGAGAGACCCAGTACTTC. Its protein product is CSVPEVGGETQYF.

Remarks on this clonotype: Given a much more abundant clone one base away, this may be a read error. This chain links TRBV15 with TRBJ2-7, with D maybe TRBD2 (6 bases). From germline, CDR1 is LNHNV and CDR2 YYDKDF (reference sequence). This CDR3 has 16 residues. CDR3 sequence reads: CATSRDISGSAYEQHF. In nucleotides, the CDR3 is TGTGCCACCAGCAGAGATATTAGCGGATCCGCCTACGAGCAGCACTTC.

This clonotype came up a few times. An end of the junction does not agree with germline; a read error may underlie this. V and J are TRBV29-1 and TRBJ2-3, with D possibly TRBD1 on 5 matching bases. This CDR3 comprises 13 residues. Per the germline V gene, CDR1 is SQVTM and CDR2 is ANQGSEA. The CDR3: CSVESGNTDTQYF. CDR3 nucleotides: TGCAGTGTTGAGTCAGGGAACACAGATACGCAGTATTTT.

The rearrangement joins TRBV29-1 to TRBJ1-2; weak D call: TRBD1 (6 bases). This CDR3 is built from 12 residues. V shed 7 bases and J shed 3 bases, with 12 bases lying between them. Germline CDR1 SQVTM, CDR2 ANQGSEA. CDR3 residues: CSARTDYYGYTF. In DNA form, the CDR3 reads TGCAGCGCCCGGACAGACTACTATGGCTACACCTTC. The full variable domain, rest sourced from reference TRBV29-1 and TRBJ1-2, is SAVISQKPSRDICQRGTSLTIQCQVDSQVTMMFWYRQQPGQSLTLIATANQGSEATYESGFVIDKFPISRPNLTFSTLTVSNMSPEDSSIYLCSARTDYYGYTFGSGTRLTVV.

This clonotype was recorded a few times. V usage is TRBV12-3 or TRBV12-4 and J usage is TRBJ2-3, with 7 positions matching TRBD2. The CDR3 extends over 16 amino acids. J gave up 0 bases and V 5 bases, and 8 bases lay outside the gene matches. CDR3 sequence reads: CASSPPSGPSTDTQYF. In DNA, the CDR3 is TGTGCCAGCAGTCCACCTAGCGGCCCAAGCACAGATACGCAGTATTTT.

The rearrangement links TRBV6-1 to TRBJ2-1, with TRBD2 matching over 10 bases. CDR3 length: 15 residues. Germline assignment: CDR1 MNHNS and CDR2 SASEGT. V lost 6 bases and J lost 4; bases outside the gene matches: 6. This CDR3 is CASSVASGGYNEQFF. The CDR3, as DNA: TGTGCCAGCAGCGTGGCTAGCGGGGGATACAATGAGCAGTTCTTC.

The gene calls are TRBV6-2 or TRBV6-3 and TRBJ2-2; weak D call: TRBD2 (6 bases). CDR1 is MNHEY, CDR2 SVGEGT, per germline. Trimming removed 4 bases at V and 2 bases at J, with 14 bases between. This CDR3 is built from 16 residues. This CDR3 is CASSSWDSRNTGELFF. CDR3 nucleotides: TGTGCCAGCAGTTCTTGGGACTCCCGAAACACCGGGGAGCTGTTTTTT.

The rearrangement uses TRBV7-2 and TRBJ1-1; possible D gene TRBD1, 6 bases. There are 14 residues in the CDR3. The ends were cut back, 5 bases at V and 4 bases at J, with 14 bases in the middle. In germline, CDR1 is SGHTA, CDR2 FQGNSA. The CDR3 is CASSPDSFVTEAFF. CDR3 DNA sequence: TGTGCCAGCAGCCCGGACAGTTTCGTCACTGAAGCTTTCTTT.

This clonotype has at least ten counts. The genes are TRBV25-1 and TRBJ1-1; D possibly corresponds to TRBD1 (5 bases). The germline gives CDR1 MGHDK, CDR2 SYGVNS. The V end was cut by 2 bases, the J end by 0 bases, with 7 bases between. The CDR3 runs to 14 residues. The CDR3 reads CASSEGGMNTEAFF. The DNA for the CDR3 is TGTGCCAGCAGTGAAGGGGGGATGAACACTGAAGCTTTCTTT.

With regard to this clonotype: Being one base from a much bigger clone, this may be a read error. The chain has TRBV6-2 or TRBV6-3 and TRBJ1-2; TRBD1 might be the D (5 bases). The V and J ends lost 8 bases and 4 bases respectively, with 23 bases between them. Germline-derived CDR1 and CDR2 are MNHEY and SVGEGT. The CDR3 covers 16 residues. The CDR3 is CASWRGFDSPSYGYTF. DNA of the CDR3: TGTGCCAGCTGGCGAGGATTCGACAGTCCTAGCTATGGCTACACCTTC.

As concerns this clonotype: This likely comes from a read error, as the CDR3 has no conserved phenylalanine or tryptophan at its end. The genes are TRBV20-1 and TRBJ1-4; D may be TRBD1 (6 bases). CDR3 length: 14 amino acids. V lost 1 base and J lost 6, with 12 bases in between. Germline lookup yields CDR1 DFQATT and CDR2 SNEGSKA (reference sequence). CDR3 protein: CSARVERGDEKLFL. The CDR3 DNA reads as TGCAGTGCTAGAGTAGAAAGGGGGGATGAAAAACTGTTTCTT.

The V and J genes are TRBV28 and TRBJ1-4, with D possibly TRBD1 on 5 matching bases. CDR3 length: 14 residues. Trimming pared 6 bases from V and 8 bases from J, leaving 16 bases between. The germline gives CDR1 MDHEN, CDR2 SYDVKM. CDR3 residues: CASSPGRVYEKLFF. The CDR3 region has the DNA TGTGCCAGCAGCCCTGGCAGGGTTTACGAAAAACTGTTTTTT.

The chain has TRBV28 and TRBJ2-7, with a weak D call TRBD2 (5 bases). This CDR3 has 15 residues. Between the trimmed V and J ends, which lost 4 bases and 5 bases, there was a span of 18 bases. Germline V CDR1 and CDR2: MDHEN, SYDVKM. The CDR3 loop is CASSSPKVATHEQYF. In nucleotides, the CDR3 is TGTGCCAGCAGTTCCCCCAAGGTAGCGACCCACGAGCAGTACTTC.

This clonotype was picked up a small number of times. This sequence joins TRBV20-1 and TRBJ2-1; a possible D gene is TRBD2 (6 bases). The germline V and J ends were trimmed by 6 bases and 1 base, with 16 bases remaining between them. Germline V lookup: CDR1 DFQATT, CDR2 SNEGSKA (reference sequence). The CDR3 is made up of 15 amino acids. CDR3 bases: TGCAGTGCCCCGGGAGAGCTGTGGTCCTACAATGAGCAGTTCTTC. It codes for CSAPGELWSYNEQFF.

This clonotype has a handful of counts. The V call is TRBV6-5, the J call TRBJ2-5; D might be TRBD2 (5 bases). V lost 0 bases and J lost 7, with 12 bases in between. Germline V gene lookup returns CDR1 MNHEY and CDR2 SVGAGI. The CDR3 is 14 residues long. In nucleotides, the CDR3 is TGTGCCAGCAGTTACTCGACCGGGATTGGGACCCAGTACTTC. Protein: CASSYSTGIGTQYF.

The J gene is TRBJ2-1, the V gene TRBV28; 13 nucleotides line up with TRBD2. V lost 6 bases, J lost 10 bases, and 12 bases stayed unmatched. This CDR3 spans 16 amino acids. Germline CDR1 and CDR2: MDHEN and SYDVKM. The DNA of the CDR3 is TGTGCCAGCAGCTTAGAAACTAGCGGGAGGGCCTGGGAGCAGTTCTTC. Protein sequence: CASSLETSGRAWEQFF.

This clonotype has only a few counts. Likely a read error: the CDR3 ends without its conserved phenylalanine or tryptophan. The rearrangement uses TRBV4-2 and TRBJ2-3, with 7 bases fitting TRBD1. V gave up 4 bases and J gave up 2 bases; unmatched junction bases: 3. This CDR3 is 14 amino acids long. CDR1 and CDR2 (germline): LGHNA, YNFKEQ. DNA of the CDR3: TGTGCCAGCAGCCTGGGGACAGACACAGATACGCAGTATCTT. This gives the protein CASSLGTDTDTQYL.

The CDR3 spells CASSLDTYEQYF. DNA for the CDR3: TGTGCCAGCAGCCTAGACACTTACGAGCAGTACTTC. The rearrangement links TRBV6-1 to TRBJ2-7, with no clear D. Trimming shortened V by 6 bases and J by 4 bases, and 10 bases separated the two germline ends. The CDR3 has 12 residues. Germline lookup yields CDR1 MNHNS and CDR2 SASEGT.

This clonotype was counted a few times. This chain links TRBV12-3 or TRBV12-4 with TRBJ2-5; D is unclear. Trimming cost V 5 bases and J 0 bases, with 10 bases left between them. The CDR3 spans 14 residues. CDR3 sequence: CASSLQVNQETQYF. CDR3 coding DNA: TGTGCCAGCAGTCTGCAGGTCAACCAAGAGACCCAGTACTTC.

This chain uses TRBV3-1 with TRBJ2-3, with D perhaps matching TRBD1 (6 bases). Trimming pared 4 bases from V and 2 bases from J, leaving 19 bases between. The CDR3 runs 17 residues. Germline-derived CDR1 and CDR2 are LGHDT and YNNKEL (reference sequence). CDR3 nucleotides: TGTGCCAGCAGCCCCCACGGGCAGGGGTGGGTCACAGATACGCAGTATTTT. Translated: CASSPHGQGWVTDTQYF.

V usage is TRBV7-2 and J usage is TRBJ1-1; maybe TRBD1 (5 bases). The ends were cut back, 2 bases at V and 4 bases at J, with 14 bases in the middle. This CDR3 spans 15 amino acids. Germline lookup yields CDR1 SGHTA and CDR2 FQGNSA. CDR3 bases: TGTGCCAGCAGCTTATTAAATGCGGGGGTCACTGAAGCTTTCTTT. Protein sequence: CASSLLNAGVTEAFF. The full variable domain, rest sourced from reference TRBV7-2 and TRBJ1-1, is GAGVSQSPSNKVTEKGKDVELRCDPISGHTALYWYRQSLGQGLEFLIYFQGNSAPDKSGLPSDRFSAERTGGSVSTLTIQRTQQEDSAVYLCASSLLNAGVTEAFFGQGTRLTVV.

This clonotype has just a few counts. The chain combines TRBV19 with TRBJ1-5, with D uncertain. The germline CDR1 and CDR2 sequences are LNHDA and SQIVND (reference sequence). This CDR3 comprises 14 residues. Between the trimmed V and J ends, which lost 3 bases and 9 bases, there was a span of 15 bases. CDR3 in DNA: TGTGCCAGTAGTATTGGCCCCCGCTATTGGCCCCAGCATTTT. Translated, it gives CASSIGPRYWPQHF.

In this sample, this clonotype turned up many times. This sequence joins TRBV15 and TRBJ1-1; possibly TRBD1 for D (6 bases). CDR1 is LNHNV, CDR2 YYDKDF, per germline (reference sequence). The length of the CDR3 is 16 residues. V was trimmed by 5 bases and J by 2 bases, leaving 18 bases between them. This CDR3 reads CATSPRGLPRNTEAFF. For the CDR3, the DNA is TGTGCCACCAGCCCCAGGGGCCTACCGCGAAACACTGAAGCTTTCTTT.

This clonotype showed up many times. This chain uses TRBV6-2 or TRBV6-3 with TRBJ2-1; D may be TRBD2 (7 bases). V was trimmed by 6 bases and J by 8 bases, leaving 17 bases between them. The CDR3 length is 14 residues. Germline loops: CDR1 MNHEY, CDR2 SVGEGT. The CDR3 DNA follows: TGTGCCAGCAGCCCTGAGGGGGGGACGGATGAGCAGTTCTTC. Protein product: CASSPEGGTDEQFF.

The rearrangement links TRBV28 to TRBJ2-3; 8 bases fit TRBD1. Germline CDR1 reads MDHEN; CDR2 reads SYDVKM. Trimming at V came to 6 bases and at J to 2 bases, leaving 4 bases not matched to a gene. This CDR3 is 14 amino acids long. CDR3 protein: CASSPTGDTDTQYF. CDR3 bases: TGTGCCAGCAGCCCGACAGGGGACACAGATACGCAGTATTTT.

This clonotype was seen a handful of times. The rearrangement links TRBV2 to TRBJ1-5; D might be TRBD1 (5 bases). Between the trimmed V and J ends, which lost 1 base and 2 bases, there was a span of 9 bases. Germline CDR1 reads SNHLY; CDR2 reads FYNNEI. The CDR3 has 15 amino acids. CDR3 in amino acids: CASSEDRMGNQPQHF. CDR3 bases: TGTGCCAGCAGTGAAGACAGGATGGGCAATCAGCCCCAGCATTTT.

In its sample, this clonotype was seen a few times. The V and J genes are TRBV4-1 and TRBJ1-1; unclear D gene. The germline V and J ends were trimmed by 0 bases and 2 bases, with 13 bases remaining between them. The CDR3 runs to 16 residues. In germline, CDR1 is MGHRA, CDR2 YSYEKL. The CDR3 region has the DNA TGCGCCAGCAGCCAAGATCTACGGCGGAATAACACTGAAGCTTTCTTT. Its translation: CASSQDLRRNNTEAFF.

In this sample, this clonotype turned up a few times. One end of the junction does not line up with germline, which may come from a read error. The chain uses TRBV6-1 and TRBJ1-1, with TRBD1 as a possible D gene (5 bases). The germline V gene has CDR1 MNHNS and CDR2 SASEGT. The CDR3 totals 15 residues. CDR3 amino acids: CASTHGVSRGTGAFF. CDR3 bases: TGTGCCAGCACCCACGGGGTCTCTCGGGGCACTGGAGCTTTCTTT.